The next 18 T cell receptor beta chains were all read from a single sample in a study of shared clonotypes between healthy human individuals (dated by TCRdb to about 2020). The library relied on the immunoSEQ multiplex PCR assay. TCRdb took this table from immuneACCESS and kept in-frame rearrangements with V and J called. Such tables lack part of the clones; where checked against another copy, unresolved V genes explain under half of the gap, and the rest is unexplained. The sample contains millions of clones, approximately 93% of them found a single time. 0.3% to 0.4% of the sample belongs to the ten largest clones. Source material: naive CD4+ T cells from PBMCs. Reading the label with the study, this specimen's cell subset or site is: CD45RA+ positively selected. Receptors originate from a man aged 18-30 years in good health. Some clones in this sample may be carry-over from other donors' samples.

The rearrangement joins TRBV10-3 to TRBJ2-7; D unclear. CDR1 and CDR2 (germline): ENHRY, SYGVKD. The CDR3 has 11 amino acids. V was trimmed by 8 bases and J by 4 bases, leaving 9 bases between them. In DNA, the CDR3 is TGTGCCATCTCCCCCGGGTACGAGCAGTACTTC. It translates to CAISPGYEQYF.

The gene calls are TRBV27 and TRBJ2-1; 8 positions agree with TRBD2. Germline CDR1 MNHEY, CDR2 SMNVEV (reference sequence). The V and J ends lost 3 bases and 3 bases, in that order; junction bases with no gene match: 1. CDR3 length: 14 residues. The CDR3 DNA is TGTGCCAGCAGTTTTAGCGGGAACTACAATGAGCAGTTCTTC. Translated, it gives CASSFSGNYNEQFF.

This clone showed up just once. The chain recombines TRBV28 with TRBJ1-2; D remains unclear. Between the trimmed V and J ends, which lost 5 bases and 8 bases, there was a span of 15 bases. From germline, CDR1 is MDHEN and CDR2 SYDVKM. This CDR3 has 13 residues. This chain's CDR3 is CASSAVKSEGYTF. The DNA of the CDR3 is TGTGCCAGCAGTGCTGTTAAATCGGAGGGCTACACCTTC.

The chain joins TRBV9 to TRBJ1-1; possibly TRBD1 for D (5 bases). The CDR3 has 15 amino acids. V was clipped by 4 bases and J by 5 bases, with 18 bases between them. Germline V gives CDR1 SGDLS, CDR2 YYNGEE. The CDR3 loop reads CASSPDARRATEAFF. CDR3 nucleotides: TGTGCCAGCAGCCCAGACGCGCGCAGGGCAACTGAAGCTTTCTTT.

This rearrangement joins TRBV4-3 to TRBJ1-2; the D is unclear. V was cut by 1 base and J by 2 bases, with 8 bases left in between. The CDR3 totals 14 residues. Germline assignment: CDR1 LGHNA and CDR2 YSLEER. CDR3: CASSQGGTNYGYTF. The DNA for the CDR3 is TGCGCCAGCAGCCAAGGGGGAACGAACTATGGCTACACCTTC.

This clone was counted only a few times. The chain carries TRBV28 and TRBJ2-7, with 8 bases lining up with TRBD2. V trimming: 8 bases; J trimming: 4 bases; junction bases outside the gene matches: 7. The CDR3 runs to 13 residues. Germline V gene lookup returns CDR1 MDHEN and CDR2 SYDVKM. CDR3 sequence (DNA): TGTGCCAGCTCGAGGAGCGGGAGATACGAGCAGTACTTC. Translation: CASSRSGRYEQYF.

This chain uses TRBV7-3 with TRBJ2-3; D is unclear. Germline loops: CDR1 SGHTA, CDR2 FQGTGA. Trimming removed 4 bases at V and 6 bases at J, with 11 bases between. CDR3 length: 13 amino acids. CDR3 amino acids: CASSSKFLDTQYF. The CDR3 bases are TGTGCCAGCAGCTCGAAATTTTTGGATACGCAGTATTTT.

V usage is TRBV6-1 and J usage is TRBJ2-7; D is unresolved. CDR3 length: 12 amino acids. V lost 9 bases to trimming and J lost 0 bases, with 9 bases between them. Germline V lookup: CDR1 MNHNS, CDR2 SASEGT. The CDR3 sequence: CASRSYSYEQYF. In nucleotides, the CDR3 is TGTGCCAGTCGGAGCTACTCCTACGAGCAGTACTTC.

J is TRBJ2-3 and V is TRBV6-5; D possibly corresponds to TRBD2 (5 bases). Per the germline V gene, CDR1 is MNHEY and CDR2 is SVGAGI. Deletions cut 6 bases from V and 10 bases from J, with 17 bases between. CDR3 length: 13 residues. The CDR3 DNA is TGTGCCAGCAGACCCCATAGGAGCGGTGCGCAGTATTTT. Amino acid sequence: CASRPHRSGAQYF.

V is TRBV5-4 and J is TRBJ2-5; TRBD1 is a possible D gene (6 bases). The CDR3 has 14 residues. The V and J ends lost 5 bases and 5 bases respectively, with 16 bases between them. Germline loops: CDR1 SGHNT, CDR2 YYREEE (reference sequence). In DNA, the CDR3 is TGTGCCAGCAGTACGACGGCAGGGGAGGAGACCCAGTACTTC. This gives the protein CASSTTAGEETQYF.

The chain uses TRBV9 and TRBJ2-7, with a weak D call TRBD1 (8 bases). Germline V gene data show CDR1 as SGDLS and CDR2 as YYNGEE. The CDR3 runs 14 residues. V lost 3 bases, J lost 4 bases, and 14 bases lay in between. The DNA for the CDR3 is TGTGCCAGCAGCGCTCAACAGGGGGGGTACGAGCAGTACTTC. Its translation: CASSAQQGGYEQYF. The full variable domain, with the rest looked up from reference TRBV9 and TRBJ2-7, is DSGVTQTPKHLITATGQRVTLRCSPRSGDLSVYWYQQSLDQGLQFLIQYYNGEERAKGNILERFSAQQFPDLHSELNLSSLELGDSALYFCASSAQQGGYEQYFGPGTRLTVT.

The J gene is TRBJ2-5, the V gene TRBV21-1. TRBV21-1 is a pseudogene. This CDR3 has 16 amino acids. The CDR3 coding sequence is TGTGCCAGCAGCAAAGAAAAGAGGGGCGGGCAAGAGACCCAGTACTTC. This codes for CASSKEKRGGQETQYF.

A note on this clone: The sample holds other DNA sequences that translate to the same CDR3. The J gene is TRBJ2-1, the V gene TRBV5-1; 12 positions agree with TRBD2. Germline V gene data show CDR1 as SGHRS and CDR2 as YFSETQ. V lost 0 bases, J lost 7 bases, and 2 bases stayed unmatched. The CDR3 loop spans 15 amino acids. This chain's CDR3 is CASSLGLAGGNEQFF. The CDR3 DNA reads TGCGCCAGCAGCTTGGGTCTAGCGGGAGGGAATGAGCAGTTCTTC.

With respect to this clone: The identical CDR3 is also encoded by other nucleotide sequences in the sample. The chain is built from TRBV28 and TRBJ2-7; 12 bases align to TRBD2. The CDR3 consists of 14 residues. Germline CDR1 is MDHEN and CDR2 is SYDVKM. With V trimmed by 5 bases and J by 3 bases, 2 bases remained unmatched. The CDR3 DNA reads TGTGCCAGCAGTCTGGGACTAGCGGGCTACGAGCAGTACTTC. Its translation: CASSLGLAGYEQYF. Supplemented by reference TRBV28 and TRBJ2-7, the full variable domain reads DVKVTQSSRYLVKRTGEKVFLECVQDMDHENMFWYRQDPGLGLRLIYFSYDVKMKEKGDIPEGYSVSREKKERFSLILESASTNQTSMYLCASSLGLAGYEQYFGPGTRLTVT.

On this clone: Other DNA sequences of this sample code for an identical CDR3. The chain combines TRBV7-9 with TRBJ2-2; D is ambiguous. The CDR3 has 14 amino acids. V was shortened by 1 base and J by 3 bases, with 6 bases between the two germline ends. Germline V CDR1 and CDR2: SEHNR, FQNEAQ (reference sequence). The CDR3 DNA reads TGTGCCAGCAGCTTAGGAGTCGACACCGGGGAGCTGTTTTTT. Amino acids: CASSLGVDTGELFF.

This rearrangement joins TRBV19 to TRBJ1-1; tentatively, D is TRBD1 (5 bases). From germline, CDR1 is LNHDA and CDR2 SQIVND (reference sequence). Trimming took off 3 bases at V and 1 base at J, with 12 bases between the two ends. The CDR3 spans 15 residues. The CDR3 nucleotides read TGTGCCAGTAGTATGTCAAGGGGCTCGAACACTGAAGCTTTCTTT. This gives the protein CASSMSRGSNTEAFF.

The CDR3 loop is CASKISGSPHEQYF. The CDR3 DNA follows: TGTGCCAGCAAAATTAGCGGGAGCCCCCACGAGCAGTACTTC. The genes are TRBV28 and TRBJ2-7; 9 positions agree with TRBD2. The length of the CDR3 is 14 residues. V lost 7 bases and J lost 5; bases outside the gene matches: 9. From germline, CDR1 is MDHEN and CDR2 SYDVKM.

The chain combines TRBV4-3 with TRBJ2-7, with 7 bases identical to TRBD2. This CDR3 has 21 residues. V dropped 0 bases and J dropped 6; count of bases not matched to a gene: 26. CDR1 LGHNA and CDR2 YSLEER come from the germline V gene. CDR3 region: CASSQDPLTSQPLTVRSEQYF. The CDR3 DNA reads TGCGCCAGCAGCCAAGACCCTTTGACTAGCCAACCACTAACGGTTCGCTCCGAGCAGTACTTC.